The rows below give T cell receptor beta chains drawn from one sample of a study of blood T cell repertoires in COVID-19. The assay was immunoSEQ multiplex PCR, and TCRdb's table has in-frame clones only and misses some. The table includes 52,000 or so clones, about 80% detected once. Input material: peripheral blood. The receptors stem from a human donor in a cohort sampled during active COVID-19. Both conserved end residues are part of each CDR3. The order of the fields is J gene, D gene, clone size, V gene, CDR3 DNA, CDR3 protein. The D gene is left open where the match is weak. The listing skips clone size in some rows; elsewhere it reads once, few, many or a size class.

J: TRBJ2-4; D: NA; size: NA; V: TRBV27; DNA: TGTGCCAGCGCCCTTCGCGACAGCCCATCTCTAGCCAAAAACATTCAGTACTTC; CDR3: CASALRDSPSLAKNIQYF
J: TRBJ2-3; D: TRBD1; size: NA; V: TRBV25-1; DNA: TGTGCCAGCGGGGACAGGGGCACAGATACGCAGTATTTT; CDR3: CASGDRGTDTQYF
J: TRBJ2-5; D: TRBD2; size: NA; V: TRBV6-5; DNA: TGTGCCAGCAGTTACCTAGCGGGGCCCCAAGAGACCCAGTACTTC; CDR3: CASSYLAGPQETQYF
J: TRBJ1-2; D: TRBD1; size: NA; V: TRBV14; DNA: TGTGCCAGCAGCCATTCCGGGACAGGGGTTCATGGCTACACCTTC; CDR3: CASSHSGTGVHGYTF
J: TRBJ1-2; D: TRBD1; size: NA; V: TRBV19; DNA: TGTGCCAGTAGTCAAGACAGGGGTAGTACCTATGGCTACACCTTC; CDR3: CASSQDRGSTYGYTF
J: TRBJ1-4; D: TRBD1; size: few; V: TRBV7-2; DNA: TGTGCCAGCAGCCTATCCCGGGACAGTACTGAAAAACTGTTTTTT; CDR3: CASSLSRDSTEKLFF
J: TRBJ2-7; D: TRBD1; size: NA; V: TRBV27; DNA: TGTGCCAGCAGTTTAAGGACAGGTTTTCCCTACGAGCAGTACTTC; CDR3: CASSLRTGFPYEQYF
J: TRBJ1-2; D: TRBD1; size: NA; V: TRBV24-1; DNA: TGTGCCACCAGTGATGGGGACAGGATAGGTGGCTACACCTTC; CDR3: CATSDGDRIGGYTF
J: TRBJ2-5; D: NA; size: NA; V: TRBV5-1; DNA: TGCGCCAGCAGGTTCAGTACAGGACAAGAGACCCAGTACTTC; CDR3: CASRFSTGQETQYF
J: TRBJ2-5; D: TRBD2; size: NA; V: TRBV7-9; DNA: TGTGCCAGCAGCTTAGCAGCGGGGCCGGGAGGGACCCAGTACTTC; CDR3: CASSLAAGPGGTQYF
J: TRBJ2-7; D: NA; size: NA; V: TRBV5-6; DNA: TGTGCCAGCAGCTTGGTACGGGGTGGCGTTAGGAACGAGCAGTACTTC; CDR3: CASSLVRGGVRNEQYF
J: TRBJ1-5; D: TRBD1; size: NA; V: TRBV27; DNA: TGTGCCAGCAGTGGGACAGATCAGCCCCAGCATTTT; CDR3: CASSGTDQPQHF
J: TRBJ1-1; D: NA; size: NA; V: TRBV18; DNA: TGTGCCAGCTCACCTCAGGGGAACACTGAAGCTTTCTTT; CDR3: CASSPQGNTEAFF
J: TRBJ2-3; D: TRBD1; size: few; V: TRBV11-3; DNA: TGTGCCAGCAGCTTCAGGGGGCGCCTCACAGATACGCAGTATTTT; CDR3: CASSFRGRLTDTQYF
J: TRBJ1-1; D: TRBD1; size: NA; V: TRBV7-9; DNA: TGTGCCAGCAGCACCAACAGGGGAAAAAGAGGAGTGAACACTGAAGCTTTCTTT; CDR3: CASSTNRGKRGVNTEAFF
J: TRBJ2-2; D: TRBD2; size: few; V: TRBV7-2; DNA: TGTGCCAGCAGCTTAGATCGTCCTAGCGGGGGGGCCGGGGAGCTGTTTTTT; CDR3: CASSLDRPSGGAGELFF
J: TRBJ1-6; D: TRBD1; size: NA; V: TRBV3-1/TRBV3-2; DNA: TGTGCCAGCAGCCAGGGAGGACAGGGGAATTCACCCCTCCACTTT; CDR3: CASSQGGQGNSPLHF
J: TRBJ2-2; D: TRBD2; size: NA; V: TRBV7-2; DNA: TGTGCCAGCAGCTTAATAGCGGGAGTGGCGCCCGGGGAGCTGTTTTTT; CDR3: CASSLIAGVAPGELFF
J: TRBJ2-7; D: TRBD1; size: NA; V: TRBV12-3/TRBV12-4; DNA: TGTGCCAGCAGTCCCGGACAGGTTTGGGAGCAGTACTTC; CDR3: CASSPGQVWEQYF
J: TRBJ2-7; D: NA; size: NA; V: TRBV2; DNA: TGTGCCGCACAACCAGAGCAGGTTCCGTTC; CDR3: CAAQPEQVPF
J: TRBJ2-5; D: TRBD2; size: NA; V: TRBV6-2/TRBV6-3; DNA: TGTGCCAGCAGTCCCGGGGGGAGGTACCAAGAGACCCAGTACTTC; CDR3: CASSPGGRYQETQYF
J: TRBJ2-5; D: NA; size: NA; V: TRBV7-9; DNA: TGTGCCAGCAGCCCCCCGGTAGGGGTAAGCCAAGAGACCCAGTACTTC; CDR3: CASSPPVGVSQETQYF
J: TRBJ2-5; D: TRBD2; size: NA; V: TRBV7-8; DNA: TGTGCCAGCGGCCTCCGGACTAGCGGGACCTATCAAGAGACCCAGTACTTC; CDR3: CASGLRTSGTYQETQYF
J: TRBJ2-6; D: TRBD1; size: NA; V: TRBV5-5; DNA: TGTGCCAGCAGCTTAGGGGCGACAGGGGGATTTGCTGGGGCCAACGTCCTGACTTTC; CDR3: CASSLGATGGFAGANVLTF
J: TRBJ2-1; D: NA; size: once; V: TRBV24-1; DNA: TGTGCCACCTCGGCGGCGGGGGCTATGAATGAGCAGTTCTTC; CDR3: CATSAAGAMNEQFF
J: TRBJ2-5; D: TRBD1; size: NA; V: TRBV7-2; DNA: TGTGCCAGCAGCTTAGCTGGGACAGGGGGCCAAGAGACCCAGTACTTC; CDR3: CASSLAGTGGQETQYF
J: TRBJ2-7; D: TRBD2; size: NA; V: TRBV11-2; DNA: TGTGCCAGCAGCTTAGGAGTAGCGGGGGCCGTTTACGAGCAGTACTTC; CDR3: CASSLGVAGAVYEQYF